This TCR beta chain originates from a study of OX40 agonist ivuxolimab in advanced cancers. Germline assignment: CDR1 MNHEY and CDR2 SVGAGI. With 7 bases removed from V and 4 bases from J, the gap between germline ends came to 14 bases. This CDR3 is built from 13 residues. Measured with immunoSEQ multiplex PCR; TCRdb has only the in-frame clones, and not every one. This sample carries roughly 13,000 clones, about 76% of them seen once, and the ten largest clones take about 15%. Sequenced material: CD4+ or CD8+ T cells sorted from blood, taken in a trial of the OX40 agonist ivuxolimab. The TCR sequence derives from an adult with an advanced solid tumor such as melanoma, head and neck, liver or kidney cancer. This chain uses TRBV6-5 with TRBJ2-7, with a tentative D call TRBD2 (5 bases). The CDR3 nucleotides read TGTGCCAGCACATCCGCGGGCGGGTACGAGCAGTACTTC. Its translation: CASTSAGGYEQYF.